This entry describes one T cell receptor (beta chain). This clone came up once. Which antigen it targets is not known. No base-level quality is on record; no much larger clone is a single base apart. The data originate from a study of T cell changes during pregnancy in multiple sclerosis (dated by TCRdb to the late 2010s). In terms of the full investigation: Changes in the T cell repertoire over the course of pregnancy were examined in this study in women with multiple sclerosis.

The V end loses 3 bases and the J end loses 6 bases, and a stretch of 9 bases separates them. The CDR3 runs 13 amino acids, cysteine and phenylalanine included. The only DNA kept is the CDR3, 39 bases in frame from the first base. CDR1 SNHLY and CDR2 FYNNEI were looked up in the germline V gene. Receptors were amplified or captured by the immunoSEQ multiplex PCR assay. TCRdb limited this immuneACCESS table to in-frame rearrangements with V and J called. A share of clones is missing; checked studies link under half to unresolved V genes, and the rest is unexplained. The table for this sample lists some 36,000 clones; under 95% of them were counted only once. The ten top clones hold around 4.8% of the sample.

Specimen: peripheral blood, collected in the second trimester of pregnancy. The V and J segments used are TRBV2 and TRBJ1-5, with TRBD1 as a weak D call on 6 bases. This TCR was recovered from a female donor in good health, enrolled as a control in a pregnancy study. The nucleotide sequence is TGTGCCAGCAGTGACAGGGGAACTCAGCCCCAGCATTTT. Translation gives CASSDRGTQPQHF.